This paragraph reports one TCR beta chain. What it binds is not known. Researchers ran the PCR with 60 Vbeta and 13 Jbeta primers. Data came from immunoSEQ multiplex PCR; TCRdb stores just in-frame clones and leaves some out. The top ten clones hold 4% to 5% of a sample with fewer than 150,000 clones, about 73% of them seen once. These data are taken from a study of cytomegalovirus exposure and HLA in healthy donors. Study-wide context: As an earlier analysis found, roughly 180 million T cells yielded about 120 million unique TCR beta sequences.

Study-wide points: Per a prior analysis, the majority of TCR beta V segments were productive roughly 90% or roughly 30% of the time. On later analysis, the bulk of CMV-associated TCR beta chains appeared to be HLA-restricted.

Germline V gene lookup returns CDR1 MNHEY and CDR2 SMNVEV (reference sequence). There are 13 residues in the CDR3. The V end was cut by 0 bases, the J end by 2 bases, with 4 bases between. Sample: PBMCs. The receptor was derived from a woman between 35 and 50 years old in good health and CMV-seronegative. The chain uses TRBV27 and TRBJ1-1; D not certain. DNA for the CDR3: TGTGCCAGCAGTTTATCTAGAAACACTGAAGCTTTCTTT. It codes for CASSLSRNTEAFF.